This TCR beta chain was obtained from a study of blood T cell repertoires in COVID-19. Across the whole study: Samples taken during acute and convalescent COVID-19 were collected in the United States, Italy and Spain. Sample material is recorded as cDNA or gDNA derived from T cells, B-cell-depleted T cells, or PBMCs.

Trimming removed 8 bases from V and 5 bases from J; junction bases left unmatched: 3. Germline V gene data show CDR1 as KGHDR and CDR2 as SFDVKD. CDR3 length equals 13 residues. The table lists this clone with a count of one. Original methodology: Amplified reference gene primers provided the basis for estimating nucleated cell counts. Data came from immunoSEQ multiplex PCR; TCRdb stores just in-frame clones and leaves some out. V and J calls plus clone size are reproduced from that table; the DNA served to infer D and trimming. The sample shows about 240,000 clones, approximately 83% of them seen only once.

Sequencing used peripheral blood. The rearrangement joins TRBV24-1 to TRBJ2-1; 9 bases agree with TRBD2. This TCR derives from a woman at least 80 years old with acute or convalescent COVID-19. CDR3 sequence (DNA): TGTGCCACCAAGGCGGGGGGGAACAATGAGCAGTTCTTC. This sequence encodes CATKAGGNNEQFF.